These 32 T cell receptor beta chains originate from one sample sequenced in a study of T cells in Graves' hyperthyroidism and ophthalmopathy. It was RNA transcripts that yielded the amplified TCR beta CDR3 regions. Carried out on the TCR CDR3, a first-round RT-PCR used the HTBI primer set. MiXCR, applied by TCRdb to the multiplex PCR reads, yields one record per CDR3 protein. The data hold a few hundred thousand distinct CDR3 sequences, with 15% to 20% observed a single time. Material: blood. The source of these receptors is a man between 18 and 35 years old with Graves' ophthalmopathy.

This clonotype was counted ten times or more. V gene TRBV9 combines with J gene TRBJ2-7, with D tentatively TRBD1 or TRBD2 (5 bases each). The CDR3 has 15 residues. From germline, CDR1 is SGDLS and CDR2 YYNGEE. The ends were cut back, 0 bases at V and 3 bases at J, with 13 bases in the middle. The CDR3 loop is CASSVDPGGDYEQYF. The CDR3 DNA follows: TGTGCCAGCAGCGTAGACCCTGGGGGTGACTACGAGCAGTACTTC.

This clonotype was seen only a few times. CDR3 bases: TGTGCCAGCAACCTAGCGGGGGGGAGGGCAGATACGCAGTATTTT. It yields the protein CASNLAGGRADTQYF. The rearrangement links TRBV2 to TRBJ2-3; 12 bases match TRBD2. The CDR3 runs to 15 residues. V was clipped by 7 bases and J by 4 bases; unmatched bases: 6. Germline V gene data show CDR1 as SNHLY and CDR2 as FYNNEI.

The chain recombines TRBV28 with TRBJ1-5, with 7 bases identical to TRBD1. Per the germline V gene, CDR1 is MDHEN and CDR2 is SYDVKM. V dropped 8 bases and J dropped 9; count of bases not matched to a gene: 10. The CDR3 spans 13 residues. The DNA of the CDR3 is TGTGCCAGCCGGGACAGTCGACTATCGCCCCAGCATTTT. Amino acids: CASRDSRLSPQHF.

This clonotype was seen many times. For the CDR3, the DNA is TGTGCCAGCAGTGAAGCGGGACAGGGCTCGATGAACACTGAAGCTTTCTTT. Translated, it gives CASSEAGQGSMNTEAFF. J is TRBJ1-1 and V is TRBV2; 9 positions match TRBD1. Per germline, CDR1 SNHLY and CDR2 FYNNEI. This CDR3 contains 17 residues. V trimming: 0 bases; J trimming: 0 bases; junction bases outside the gene matches: 5.

At least ten counts were recorded for this clonotype. The V call is TRBV6-1, the J call TRBJ1-1; D may be TRBD1 (5 bases). V was shortened by 4 bases and J by 8 bases, with 11 bases between the two germline ends. In germline, CDR1 is MNHNS, CDR2 SASEGT. The CDR3 extends over 12 amino acids. CDR3: CASSGSGREAFF. CDR3 DNA sequence: TGTGCCAGCAGTGGCTCGGGGCGGGAAGCTTTCTTT.

This chain connects TRBV10-3 to TRBJ2-1; D might be TRBD2 (5 bases). V gave up 10 bases and J gave up 3 bases, with 13 bases separating them. The length of the CDR3 is 13 residues. Germline assignment: CDR1 ENHRY and CDR2 SYGVKD. The CDR3 DNA reads as TGTGCCAACGGAGGCACGGTCTACAATGAGCAGTTCTTC. Translated, it gives CANGGTVYNEQFF.

This clonotype was seen a few times. The rearrangement uses TRBV5-6 and TRBJ2-3, with D perhaps matching TRBD2 (5 bases). The CDR3 is made up of 14 amino acids. Germline loops: CDR1 SGHDT, CDR2 YYEEEE. V was pared by 3 bases and J by 1 base, with 9 bases between. CDR3 coding DNA: TGTGCCAGCAGCTGGAGGCGGGGCACAGATACGCAGTATTTT. Translation gives CASSWRRGTDTQYF.

This chain links TRBV28 with TRBJ1-3; TRBD1 might be the D (6 bases). CDR1 is MDHEN, CDR2 SYDVKM, per germline. Trimming pared 8 bases from V and 2 bases from J, leaving 10 bases between. The CDR3 spans 13 residues. The DNA for the CDR3 is TGTGCCAGCGAAGGGGGGCCTGGAAACACCATATATTTT. Its protein is CASEGGPGNTIYF. Full variable domain (rest looked up from reference TRBV28 and TRBJ1-3): DVKVTQSSRYLVKRTGEKVFLECVQDMDHENMFWYRQDPGLGLRLIYFSYDVKMKEKGDIPEGYSVSREKKERFSLILESASTNQTSMYLCASEGGPGNTIYFGEGSWLTVV.

The rearrangement uses TRBV29-1 and TRBJ1-1; 8 positions match TRBD1. The CDR3 is 11 residues long. J lost 4 bases, V lost 7 bases, and 2 bases had no gene match. Germline V CDR1 and CDR2: SQVTM, ANQGSEA. For the CDR3, the DNA is TGCAGCGCAGGACAGGGCACTGAAGCTTTCTTT. Its protein product is CSAGQGTEAFF.

The chain recombines TRBV6-1 with TRBJ1-4; maybe TRBD1 (6 bases). The V end was cut by 5 bases, the J end by 3 bases, with 13 bases between. Germline loops: CDR1 MNHNS, CDR2 SASEGT. This CDR3 is built from 15 residues. This CDR3 reads CASSIQDRANEKLFF. CDR3 nucleotide sequence: TGTGCCAGCAGTATTCAGGACAGAGCTAATGAAAAACTGTTTTTT.

There are a few counts of this clonotype. J is TRBJ1-1 and V is TRBV7-9; D possibly corresponds to TRBD1 (6 bases). The CDR3 has 14 residues. CDR1 is SEHNR, CDR2 FQNEAQ, per germline (reference sequence). V was shortened by 4 bases and J by 0 bases, with 9 bases between the two germline ends. The CDR3 spells CASSSRDMNTEAFF. The CDR3 nucleotides read TGTGCCAGCAGCTCTCGGGACATGAACACTGAAGCTTTCTTT.

This clonotype occurred a few times. The genes are TRBV7-8 and TRBJ1-6; possibly TRBD1 for D (6 bases). Germline V lookup: CDR1 SGHVS, CDR2 FQNEAQ. The CDR3 length is 17 residues. The V and J ends lost 5 bases and 2 bases respectively, with 16 bases between them. For the CDR3, the DNA is TGTGCCAGCAGCACAGATCCAGGGGACACCTATAATTCACCCCTCCACTTT. The encoded protein is CASSTDPGDTYNSPLHF.

The chain links TRBV2 to TRBJ2-5; maybe TRBD1 (5 bases). The CDR3 consists of 15 residues. With 6 bases removed from V and 1 base from J, the gap between germline ends came to 15 bases. CDR1 is SNHLY, CDR2 FYNNEI, per germline. For the CDR3, the DNA is TGTGCCAGCAGCGTAACCCCAGGGATCCAAGAGACCCAGTACTTC. Amino acids: CASSVTPGIQETQYF.

This chain uses TRBV6-1 with TRBJ1-6; D is unresolved. From germline, CDR1 is MNHNS and CDR2 SASEGT. This CDR3 is 16 amino acids long. The V and J ends lost 5 bases and 0 bases respectively, with 11 bases between them. The CDR3 here is CASSPSLNSYNSPLHF. The CDR3 DNA is TGTGCCAGCAGTCCCTCACTTAACTCCTATAATTCACCCCTCCACTTT.

The chain is built from TRBV28 and TRBJ1-1; possible D gene TRBD1, 6 bases. Germline V gene sequence: CDR1 MDHEN, CDR2 SYDVKM. The germline V and J ends were trimmed by 1 base and 0 bases, with 15 bases remaining between them. This CDR3 is built from 17 residues. The CDR3 DNA follows: TGTGCCAGCAGTTTATCGGGGGCACTTCTTATGAACACTGAAGCTTTCTTT. Its protein is CASSLSGALLMNTEAFF.

This chain links TRBV7-3 with TRBJ2-1; TRBD2 aligns across 14 bases. The CDR3 is 22 amino acids. V lost 5 bases, J lost 5 bases, and 23 bases stayed unmatched. The V gene's germline CDR1 is SGHTA and CDR2 FQGTGA. CDR3 coding DNA: TGTGCCAGCAGCCCCTACGGACTAGCGGGGGGCACGAACAGTCGTGGGCACAATGAGCAGTTCTTC. Translated: CASSPYGLAGGTNSRGHNEQFF.

This clonotype was counted only a few times. The V gene is TRBV20-1, the J gene TRBJ1-5, with 7 bases fitting TRBD1. The CDR3 has 14 amino acids. V trimming: 1 base; J trimming: 4 bases; junction bases outside the gene matches: 4. CDR1 is DFQATT, CDR2 SNEGSKA, per germline (reference sequence). The CDR3 loop is CSARVGTANQPQHF. DNA for the CDR3: TGCAGTGCTAGAGTGGGGACAGCGAATCAGCCCCAGCATTTT.

A single count supports this clonotype. Given a much more abundant clone one base away, this may be a read error. The conserved closing phenylalanine or tryptophan is absent in this CDR3, likely reflecting a read error. This chain connects TRBV19 to TRBJ2-1; D remains ambiguous. The CDR3 consists of 13 residues. From germline, CDR1 is LNHDA and CDR2 SQIVND (reference sequence). V shed 6 bases and J shed 6 bases, with 12 bases lying between them. As DNA, the CDR3 is TGTGCCAGTAGAAGCCCGGGCCGCAATGAGCAGTTCCTC. Protein: CASRSPGRNEQFL.

This clonotype was found many times. CDR3 residues: CASSEEAVTEAFF. The DNA of the CDR3 is TGTGCCAGCAGTGAAGAGGCGGTCACTGAAGCTTTCTTT. The chain joins TRBV2 to TRBJ1-1, with D unclear. This CDR3 region has 13 residues. Germline V gene sequence: CDR1 SNHLY, CDR2 FYNNEI. The germline V and J ends were trimmed by 1 base and 4 bases, with 7 bases remaining between them.

This clonotype came up many times. The chain links TRBV2 to TRBJ1-4; D may be TRBD1 (5 bases). Trimming shortened V by 2 bases and J by 0 bases, and 10 bases separated the two germline ends. The CDR3 runs 16 residues. Per the germline V gene, CDR1 is SNHLY and CDR2 is FYNNEI. In nucleotides, the CDR3 is TGTGCCAGCAGTGAAATTGACAGCGCAACTAATGAAAAACTGTTTTTT. This translates into CASSEIDSATNEKLFF.

The V gene is TRBV12-3 or TRBV12-4, the J gene TRBJ2-1, with 9 bases that match TRBD2. This CDR3 is 14 amino acids long. Germline trimming cut 3 bases from V and 5 bases from J; bases unmatched to any gene: 2. The CDR3 protein is CASSLASGDNEQFF. In DNA, the CDR3 is TGTGCCAGCAGTTTGGCTAGCGGGGACAATGAGCAGTTCTTC.

This chain joins TRBV7-9 and TRBJ2-4; TRBD2 matches at 11 bases. CDR1 and CDR2 (germline): SEHNR, FQNEAQ (reference sequence). The J segment lost 9 bases and the V segment lost 6 bases, leaving 13 bases of the junction unmatched. The CDR3 runs to 16 residues. The CDR3: CASSRDSSGGRGIQYF. The CDR3 DNA reads as TGTGCCAGCAGTCGGGACTCTAGCGGGGGGCGGGGCATTCAGTACTTC. The complete variable domain, with remaining parts taken from reference TRBV7-9 and TRBJ2-4, reads DTGVSQNPRHKITKRGQNVTFRCDPISEHNRLYWYRQTLGQGPEFLTYFQNEAQLEKSRLLSDRFSAERPKGSFSTLEIQRTEQGDSAMYLCASSRDSSGGRGIQYFGAGTRLSVL.

This clonotype was counted at least ten times. The CDR3, as DNA: TGTGCCAGCATCCGGACAGGGGGTACTGAAGCTTTCTTT. As protein: CASIRTGGTEAFF. The chain joins TRBV28 to TRBJ1-1; 10 bases agree with TRBD1. J lost 5 bases, V lost 7 bases, and 4 bases had no gene match. The CDR3 is 13 residues long. The germline CDR1 and CDR2 sequences are MDHEN and SYDVKM.

This clonotype was seen ten or more times. V gene TRBV2 combines with J gene TRBJ1-6, with 7 nucleotides matching TRBD1. V shed 3 bases, J shed 6 bases, and the junction held 2 bases outside the gene matches. The germline gives CDR1 SNHLY, CDR2 FYNNEI. The CDR3 length is 14 residues. The CDR3 sequence: CASSETGPNSPLHF. The CDR3 bases are TGTGCCAGCAGTGAGACAGGGCCTAATTCACCCCTCCACTTT.

This rearrangement joins TRBV4-1 to TRBJ1-5; D not resolved. Germline V CDR1 and CDR2: MGHRA, YSYEKL. The germline V and J ends were trimmed by 5 bases and 0 bases, with 5 bases remaining between them. The CDR3 is 13 residues long. The CDR3 protein is CASSLHSNQPQHF. The DNA for the CDR3 is TGCGCCAGCAGCTTACATAGCAATCAGCCCCAGCATTTT.

This clonotype has at least ten counts. The rearrangement uses TRBV20-1 and TRBJ1-1; tentative D call: TRBD1 (5 bases). The CDR3 consists of 14 residues. V lost 3 bases to trimming and J lost 1 base, with 12 bases between them. In germline, CDR1 is DFQATT, CDR2 SNEGSKA (reference sequence). For the CDR3, the DNA is TGCAGTGCTAGGGGATTAGGGACGAACACTGAAGCTTTCTTT. This translates into CSARGLGTNTEAFF.

CDR3 sequence reads: CATSRVRLSTDTQYF. The CDR3, as DNA: TGTGCCACCAGCAGAGTCCGCCTTTCCACAGATACGCAGTATTTT. The gene calls are TRBV15 and TRBJ2-3; D ambiguous. CDR1 and CDR2 from the germline V gene are LNHNV and YYDKDF (reference sequence). Trimming shortened V by 1 base and J by 2 bases, and 10 bases separated the two germline ends. The CDR3 has 15 residues.

CDR3 in amino acids: CSARGFQRAGELFF. CDR3 nucleotides: TGCAGTGCTAGAGGCTTCCAGAGGGCCGGGGAGCTGTTTTTT. The chain combines TRBV20-1 with TRBJ2-2; D possibly corresponds to TRBD2 (5 bases). Between the trimmed V and J ends, which lost 1 base and 6 bases, there was a span of 12 bases. There are 14 residues in the CDR3. Per the germline V gene, CDR1 is DFQATT and CDR2 is SNEGSKA (reference sequence).

This clonotype occurred a few times. V usage is TRBV2 and J usage is TRBJ2-7; 7 bases are a match to TRBD1. Germline trimming cut 8 bases from V and 3 bases from J; bases unmatched to any gene: 1. The germline V gene encodes CDR1 SNHLY and CDR2 FYNNEI. The CDR3 length is 11 residues. Written as DNA, the CDR3 is TGTGCCAGCGGGACAGACTACGAGCAGTACTTC. Protein: CASGTDYEQYF.

Many counts were recorded for this clonotype. The V gene is TRBV11-3, the J gene TRBJ2-7; 7 nucleotides match TRBD1. CDR1 and CDR2 from the germline V gene are SGHNT and YENEEA. The length of the CDR3 is 13 residues. Trimming took 5 bases from V and 5 from J; bases not matched to a gene: 6. CDR3 amino acids: CASSADRFHEQYF. The CDR3, as DNA: TGTGCCAGCAGCGCGGACAGGTTTCACGAGCAGTACTTC.

This clonotype has at least ten counts. The V and J genes are TRBV7-8 and TRBJ1-4; perhaps TRBD1 as D (5 bases). CDR3 length equals 16 residues. Looked up from germline, CDR1 is SGHVS and CDR2 is FQNEAQ. Trimming pared 4 bases from V and 3 bases from J, leaving 15 bases between. CDR3 in amino acids: CASSSVGDRPNEKLFF. The CDR3 DNA reads as TGTGCCAGCAGCTCGGTGGGGGATCGGCCTAATGAAAAACTGTTTTTT.

The chain is built from TRBV6-4 and TRBJ1-2; D is uncertain. V lost 6 bases, J lost 4 bases, and 15 bases lay in between. CDR1 and CDR2 from the germline V gene are MRHNA and SNTAGT. The CDR3 extends over 14 amino acids. The chain's CDR3 is CASRESQTIYGYTF. CDR3 nucleotides: TGTGCCAGCAGGGAGAGCCAAACGATCTATGGCTACACCTTC.